Listed below are T cell receptor beta chains from one sample, sequenced in a study of blood T cells in healthy people across ages. One entry per CDR3 protein results from TCRdb running MiXCR on the 5' RACE reads. The data hold over 450,000 distinct CDR3 sequences, with less than 25% observed a single time. These data were also reused for a study on T cells of mothers and their children.

Sequenced sample: blood. The receptors derive from a boy between 10 and 17 years old in good health. CDR3s include the opening cysteine and the closing phenylalanine or tryptophan. A D gene is named only where the DNA matches it firmly. Clone size is given for some rows only: seen once, a few or many times, or a class if the clone is expanded.

V gene	D gene	J gene	clone size	CDR3 DNA	CDR3 protein
TRBV7-2	NA	TRBJ2-1	NA	TGTACCAGCAGCTTTCGGCTAACGGGGACGAATGAGCAGTTCTTC	CTSSFRLTGTNEQFF
TRBV6-6	NA	TRBJ1-1	NA	TGTGCCAGCAGTTACTCGGCAGGGGCGATGAACACTGAAGCTTTCTTT	CASSYSAGAMNTEAFF
TRBV28	NA	TRBJ1-1	few	TGTGCCAGCAGTTTCCGGGGTGGCCTTGGGGGTGCCACTGAAGCTTTCTTT	CASSFRGGLGGATEAFF
TRBV18	TRBD1	TRBJ2-1	once	TGTGCCAGCTCCCCAAGTAGGACAGGGGCCGGCAATGAGCAGTTCTTC	CASSPSRTGAGNEQFF
TRBV4-1	NA	TRBJ2-1	few	TGCGCCAGCAGCCAAGGTCACAGGGACAATGAGCAGTTCTTC	CASSQGHRDNEQFF
TRBV2	TRBD2	TRBJ2-4	NA	TGTGCCAGCAACTCGGGGGGAGCCAAAAACATTCAGTACTTC	CASNSGGAKNIQYF
TRBV7-3	NA	TRBJ1-1	few	TGTGCCAGCAGCTACAGGATTCACACTGAAGCTTTCTTT	CASSYRIHTEAFF
TRBV20-1	NA	TRBJ2-7	NA	TGCAGTGCCAACATCAACACGGGCTCCTACGAGCAGTACTTC	CSANINTGSYEQYF
TRBV24-1	NA	TRBJ2-7	few	TGTGCCACCAGTGATAGCTCAGGACCATACTCCTACGAGCAGTACTTC	CATSDSSGPYSYEQYF
TRBV23-1	NA	TRBJ1-2	NA	TGCGCCAGCAGTCAATCGGGCAGGGTCCAAGCTAACTATGGCTACACCTTC	CASSQSGRVQANYGYTF
TRBV6-1	NA	TRBJ2-3	NA	TGTGCCAGCAGTCCCGGTGGTAGCGTCACAGATACGCAGTATTTT	CASSPGGSVTDTQYF
TRBV7-2	TRBD2	TRBJ2-5	few	TGTGCCAGCAGCTTAGAATTGGGTAGCGGGGGGTCGGGAGAGACCCAGTACTTC	CASSLELGSGGSGETQYF
TRBV11-1	NA	TRBJ2-4	once	TGTGCCAGCAGCTTCGGGGCCCAAAACATTCAGTACTTC	CASSFGAQNIQYF
TRBV4-2	NA	TRBJ2-7	NA	TGTGCCAGCAGCCATAATACGGGCCACGAGCAGTACTTC	CASSHNTGHEQYF
TRBV13	TRBD1	TRBJ2-1	NA	TGTGCCAGCAGCTCGGGACAGAATGGGCTCAATGAGCAGTTCTTC	CASSSGQNGLNEQFF
TRBV19	NA	TRBJ2-2	NA	TGTGCCAGCCTCTCTTTGGGGGGACCGAACACCGGGGAGCTGTTTTTT	CASLSLGGPNTGELFF
TRBV12-3/TRBV12-4	NA	TRBJ2-5	few	TGTGCCAGCAGTTTATATAACTCCCTCGGACCTGAAGAGACCCAGTACTTC	CASSLYNSLGPEETQYF
TRBV29-1	TRBD1	TRBJ2-1	few	TGCAGCGTTGTCGGACAGGGCTACAATGAGCAGTTCTTC	CSVVGQGYNEQFF
TRBV13	TRBD2	TRBJ2-1	few	TGTGCCAGCAGTTTCCCAAGCGGGAGCTCCTACAATGAGCAGTTCTTC	CASSFPSGSSYNEQFF
TRBV2	NA	TRBJ2-7	NA	TGTGCCAGCCGTCGGAGTCCGGGACCACCCTCGTACGAGCAGTACTTC	CASRRSPGPPSYEQYF
TRBV6-5	NA	TRBJ2-7	few	TGTGCCAGCAGTTACTCGATAGCTTACCTGGCCTACGAGCAGTACTTC	CASSYSIAYLAYEQYF
TRBV4-3	NA	TRBJ2-2	few	TGCGCCAGCAGCCAAGAGAATTCCGGGGAGCTGTTTTTT	CASSQENSGELFF
TRBV7-2	NA	TRBJ2-4	many	TGTGCCAGCAGCTCCTCGGGGGCTCGGAACATTCAGTACTTC	CASSSSGARNIQYF
TRBV7-9	NA	TRBJ2-4	NA	TGTGCCAGCAGCCCCCGTGGGGGTTGGGACATTCAGTACTTC	CASSPRGGWDIQYF
TRBV5-1	TRBD1	TRBJ2-1	few	TGCGCCAGCAGCTTTAACAGGGGCACCTACAATGAGCAGTTCTTC	CASSFNRGTYNEQFF
TRBV4-3	TRBD1	TRBJ1-4	NA	TGCGCCAGCAGCCAATGGACAGGGAATAATGAAAAACTGTTTTTT	CASSQWTGNNEKLFF
TRBV3-1	NA	TRBJ2-1	NA	TGTGCCAGCAGCCAAGATGGTCGGGGGTATGTTGATGAGCAGTTCTTC	CASSQDGRGYVDEQFF
TRBV20-1	TRBD2	TRBJ2-2	few	TGCAGTGCTGCCCGACTAGCGGGAGGGCGAGAGACCGGGGAGCTGTTTTTT	CSAARLAGGRETGELFF
TRBV7-2	TRBD2	TRBJ2-5	NA	TGTGCCAGCAGCCTCCCGCTAGCGGGAGGTCGGTCAGGGGAGACCCAGTACTTC	CASSLPLAGGRSGETQYF
TRBV7-3	NA	TRBJ2-6	NA	TGTGCCAGTAGCTTAACCCCTAGAGGATACTCTGGGGCCAACGTCCTGACTTTC	CASSLTPRGYSGANVLTF
TRBV12-3/TRBV12-4	NA	TRBJ2-7	NA	TGTGCCAGCAGTTTATTTGGCAGGTCCTACGAGCAGTACTTC	CASSLFGRSYEQYF
TRBV5-1	TRBD2	TRBJ2-1	few	TGCGCCAGTCGGGGGGTAGCGGGACCCAATGAGCAGTTCTTC	CASRGVAGPNEQFF
TRBV6-5	NA	TRBJ1-1	NA	TGTGCCAGCAGTACGCGGGACGAAGCTTTCTTT	CASSTRDEAFF
TRBV12-3/TRBV12-4	NA	TRBJ2-2	NA	TGTGCCAGCAGAACTACGAACACCGGGGAGCTGTTTTTT	CASRTTNTGELFF
TRBV7-7	TRBD2	TRBJ2-3	few	TGTGCTAGCAGCGGGACTAGCGGGGGGGATACGCAGTATTTT	CASSGTSGGDTQYF
TRBV4-3	NA	TRBJ2-2	NA	TGCGCCAGCAGCCATACGGGGACGGACCTGAACACCGGGGAGCTGTTTTTT	CASSHTGTDLNTGELFF
TRBV13	TRBD1	TRBJ2-1	few	TGTGCCAGCAGCTCAACCGGGACAGGGCCGTACAATGAGCAGTTCTTC	CASSSTGTGPYNEQFF
TRBV28	TRBD1	TRBJ2-7	NA	TGTGCCAGCAGTCGTGGACAGGGACCAACCTACGAGCAGTACTTC	CASSRGQGPTYEQYF
TRBV6-5	NA	TRBJ2-3	NA	TGTGCCAGCAGTTATGGGGGGGCTAGCCCTGCAGATACGCAGTATTTT	CASSYGGASPADTQYF
TRBV4-3	TRBD2	TRBJ2-7	few	TGCGCCAGCAGCCAAGCACTAGCGGGAGTAGGGTACGAGCAGTACTTC	CASSQALAGVGYEQYF
TRBV29-1	NA	TRBJ1-1	NA	TGCAGCGTTGTTGAGGCTTTGAACACTGAAGCTTTCTTT	CSVVEALNTEAFF